The T cell receptor beta chain under discussion was sequenced for a study of blood T cells in healthy people across ages. Overall study results and limits: Aged donors had fewer naive CD4+ cells and lower diversity than long-lived donors.

All donors came from Russia, were Caucasian and healthy, and spanned ages roughly 6 to 95. The V segment lost 7 bases and the J segment 3 bases; nucleotides outside the gene matches: 3. Germline CDR1 SGHRS, CDR2 YFSETQ. The CDR3 spans 13 residues. Primers used in a second PCR of roughly 6 to 12 cycles were a sample-barcoded 5' primer and a J-beta primer mix. Per-sample output comprised a minimum of 2.5 million paired-end reads containing CDR3. TCRdb recomputed calls from the 5' RACE reads with MiXCR, one row per CDR3 protein. This sample has some 940,000 distinct CDR3 sequences, with almost 30% found just once. This clonotype was detected many times. Its matching antigen is unknown. The data were also submitted as part of a second study, on T cells of mothers and their children.

This rearrangement joins TRBV5-1 to TRBJ2-7; 11 bases agree with TRBD1. The sequenced sample consisted of blood. The clonotype originates from a middle-aged woman in good health. CDR3 sequence: CASGTGGYYEQYF. CDR3 bases: TGCGCCAGCGGGACAGGGGGATACTACGAGCAGTACTTC.